This T cell receptor beta chain appears in the sequencing data of a study of regulatory T cells in long-lasting Graves disease. The study's findings and limits: Repertoires from persistent disease leaned toward TRBV28, TRBJ1-2 and TRBJ2-5.

With respect to this clonotype: Its antigen remains unidentified.

iRepertoire HTBI primers and Arm-PCR of CDR3 regions built TCR beta libraries. TCRdb redid the calling of the multiplex PCR reads with MiXCR, one entry per CDR3 protein. The table has 450,000 or so distinct CDR3 sequences, 20% to 25% seen once; the top ten hold 7.8%. Time point noted: persistent/refractory GD, antithyroid drugs over 5 years with positive TRAb. Following extraction of RNA from PBMCs, that RNA was used to make the TCR library. Germline V gene data show CDR1 as SGHTA and CDR2 as FQGTGA. Germline trimming cut 7 bases from V and 7 bases from J; bases unmatched to any gene: 6. The CDR3 extends over 12 amino acids.

This TCR was sampled from a female donor with Graves disease. The material sequenced was peripheral blood mononuclear cells (PBMCs), taken when the disease was refractory, from a patient treated with antithyroid drugs. The chain links TRBV7-3 to TRBJ2-7, with 8 positions matching TRBD2. The CDR3 sequence: CASIGLAGEQYF. The DNA of the CDR3 is TGTGCCAGCATCGGACTAGCAGGAGAGCAGTACTTC.